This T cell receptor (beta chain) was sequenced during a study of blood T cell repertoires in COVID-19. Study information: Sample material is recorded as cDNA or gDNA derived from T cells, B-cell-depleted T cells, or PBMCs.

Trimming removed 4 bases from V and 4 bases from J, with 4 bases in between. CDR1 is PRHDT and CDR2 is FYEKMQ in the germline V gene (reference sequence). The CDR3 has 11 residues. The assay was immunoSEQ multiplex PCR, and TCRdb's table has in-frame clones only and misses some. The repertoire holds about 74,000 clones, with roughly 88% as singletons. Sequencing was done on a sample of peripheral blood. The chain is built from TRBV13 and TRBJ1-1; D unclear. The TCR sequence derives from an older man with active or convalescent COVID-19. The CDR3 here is CASSSLTEAFF. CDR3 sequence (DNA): TGTGCCAGCAGCTCCCTCACTGAAGCTTTCTTT. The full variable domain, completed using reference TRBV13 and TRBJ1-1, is AAGVIQSPRHLIKEKRETATLKCYPIPRHDTVYWYQQGPGQDPQFLISFYEKMQSDKGSIPDRFSAQQFSDYHSELNMSSLELGDSALYFCASSSLTEAFFGQGTRLTVV.